The 23 T cell receptor beta chains below all came from one sample that was sequenced in a study of response to subunit inactivated influenza vaccine. One entry per CDR3 protein, called by TCRdb with MiXCR from the RT-PCR reads. The data show about 540,000 distinct CDR3 sequences, roughly 25% seen once. This sample was shared with a second study, whose subject was T cells expressing NK-cell markers. As that report states: Making the TCR beta cDNA relied on 5'RACE template switching with UMIs.

The material sequenced was CD4+ T cells sorted from PBMCs, taken 11 to 12 days after vaccination. The source is a man over 45 who received an inactivated influenza vaccine.

The table lists this clonotype with a few counts. The chain carries TRBV20-1 and TRBJ1-6; 7 nucleotides match TRBD1. CDR1 is DFQATT, CDR2 SNEGSKA, per germline (reference sequence). The junction had 5 bases not matched to a gene; V was cut back by 5 bases and J by 7 bases. This CDR3 contains 13 residues. As DNA, the CDR3 is TGCAGTGCTCGACCACAGGGGAATTCACCCCTCCACTTT. Amino acid sequence: CSARPQGNSPLHF.

This clonotype was recorded a few times. The chain has TRBV20-1 and TRBJ2-2; unclear D gene. V gave up 6 bases and J gave up 3 bases, with 8 bases separating them. The CDR3 length is 12 residues. Germline assignment: CDR1 DFQATT and CDR2 SNEGSKA (reference sequence). The CDR3 spells CSARRDTGELFF. CDR3 DNA: TGCAGTGCCAGACGGGACACCGGGGAGCTGTTTTTT.

The chain is built from TRBV4-3 and TRBJ1-4, with no clear D. Germline lookup yields CDR1 LGHNA and CDR2 YSLEER. V was cut by 4 bases and J by 7 bases, with 13 bases left in between. The CDR3 is 14 residues long. This CDR3 reads CASSPGGLSEKLFF. The CDR3 DNA sequence: TGCGCCAGCAGCCCCGGTGGACTTTCTGAAAAACTGTTTTTT.

This clonotype was observed at least ten times. V is TRBV7-2 and J is TRBJ1-2; D gene unclear. Trimming removed 1 base from V and 4 bases from J, with 7 bases in between. The CDR3 contains 13 residues. CDR1 and CDR2 from the germline V gene are SGHTA and FQGNSA. This CDR3 is CASSLGIRYGYTF. The CDR3 DNA reads as TGTGCCAGCAGCTTAGGGATCCGCTATGGCTACACCTTC.

The chain has TRBV27 and TRBJ2-1; 16 nucleotides line up with TRBD2. The CDR3 has 15 residues. Germline loops: CDR1 MNHEY, CDR2 SMNVEV (reference sequence). V dropped 2 bases and J dropped 12; count of bases not matched to a gene: 4. The CDR3 region has the DNA TGTGCCAGCAGTTTAGGGACTAGCGGGGGGGCCGGGCAGTTCTTC. Amino acid sequence: CASSLGTSGGAGQFF.

This clonotype occurred many times. The rearrangement links TRBV5-1 to TRBJ2-3; D remains unclear. Germline lookup yields CDR1 SGHRS and CDR2 YFSETQ. CDR3 length: 14 residues. The V end was cut by 2 bases, the J end by 4 bases, with 11 bases between. CDR3 DNA sequence: TGCGCCAGCAGCTTACATCGACCCGCAGATACGCAGTATTTT. Translated, it gives CASSLHRPADTQYF.

There are a few counts of this clonotype. This chain joins TRBV30 and TRBJ1-1; D is ambiguous. This CDR3 region has 12 residues. Germline CDR1 and CDR2: GTSNPN and SVGIG (reference sequence). With 5 bases removed from V and 4 bases from J, the gap between germline ends came to 11 bases. The CDR3 loop is CAWSRERTEAFF. CDR3 nucleotide sequence: TGTGCCTGGTCGAGGGAACGCACTGAAGCTTTCTTT.

J is TRBJ2-1 and V is TRBV12-3 or TRBV12-4, with D perhaps being TRBD1 or TRBD2 (6 bases each). The V end lost 5 bases, the J end lost 10 bases, and 15 bases lay between the germline ends. This CDR3 has 13 residues. The CDR3 coding sequence is TGTGCCAGCAGTCCAGGGGCGGGATTCGAGCAGTTCTTC. Its protein is CASSPGAGFEQFF.

This clonotype was found a few times. CDR3 residues: CAWSVVGQGEGTEAFF. CDR3 coding DNA: TGTGCCTGGAGTGTCGTAGGGCAGGGCGAAGGGACTGAAGCTTTCTTT. This rearrangement joins TRBV30 to TRBJ1-1, with D tentatively TRBD1 (5 bases). This CDR3 is built from 16 residues. CDR1 is GTSNPN, CDR2 SVGIG, per germline (reference sequence). Trimming pared 0 bases from V and 5 bases from J, leaving 19 bases between.

The chain couples TRBV18 to TRBJ2-2; D unresolved. This CDR3 comprises 14 residues. V was trimmed by 6 bases and J by 1 base, leaving 9 bases between them. Germline CDR1 KGHSH, CDR2 LQKENI. The chain's CDR3 is CASSVVRNTGELFF. The CDR3 DNA is TGTGCCAGCTCGGTAGTGCGGAACACCGGGGAGCTGTTTTTT.

The chain combines TRBV28 with TRBJ2-6; no reliable D call. V was clipped by 7 bases and J by 0 bases, with 7 bases between them. This CDR3 has 14 amino acids. Germline CDR1 MDHEN, CDR2 SYDVKM. CDR3 nucleotide sequence: TGTGCCAGCATTCGAAACTCTGGGGCCAACGTCCTGACTTTC. Its protein product is CASIRNSGANVLTF.

In this sample, this clonotype turned up a few times. The V call is TRBV11-2, the J call TRBJ2-2; 10 positions match TRBD1. Germline V gene sequence: CDR1 SGHAT, CDR2 FQNNGV. V lost 5 bases and J lost 3; bases outside the gene matches: 9. The length of the CDR3 is 17 residues. The CDR3 coding sequence is TGTGCCAGCAGCCGTCCATGGGGACAGGGGTACACCGGGGAGCTGTTTTTT. It specifies CASSRPWGQGYTGELFF.

The chain joins TRBV4-3 to TRBJ1-4; 8 nucleotides agree with TRBD1. Germline V lookup: CDR1 LGHNA, CDR2 YSLEER. Losses at the gene ends were 0 bases for V and 8 bases for J; bases not matched to a gene: 5. This CDR3 is built from 15 residues. The CDR3 bases are TGCGCCAGCAGCCAAGAAGGGACAGGAGGGGAAAAACTGTTTTTT. Protein: CASSQEGTGGEKLFF.

There are a few counts of this clonotype. This chain uses TRBV11-1 with TRBJ2-2; tentative D call: TRBD2 (6 bases). Germline-derived CDR1 and CDR2 are SGHAT and FQDESV (reference sequence). V lost 2 bases and J 1 base, leaving 8 bases between the germline ends. The CDR3 spans 15 residues. Here the CDR3 DNA reads TGTGCCAGCAGCTTACGGCGGGAGAACACCGGGGAGCTGTTTTTT. This encodes CASSLRRENTGELFF.

This chain joins TRBV11-2 and TRBJ2-4, with D perhaps TRBD1 or TRBD2 (6 bases each). V lost 5 bases and J lost 1, with 24 bases in between. Germline values: CDR1 SGHAT, CDR2 FQNNGV. The CDR3 runs 19 residues. CDR3 region: CASSSLSLGGRVAKNIQYF. The CDR3 coding sequence is TGTGCCAGCAGCAGCCTCTCATTAGGGGGGCGAGTGGCCAAAAACATTCAGTACTTC.

J is TRBJ1-4 and V is TRBV20-1, with D maybe TRBD1 (5 bases). CDR1 is DFQATT, CDR2 SNEGSKA, per germline (reference sequence). The CDR3 extends over 14 amino acids. Trimming shortened V by 5 bases and J by 0 bases, and 10 bases separated the two germline ends. The CDR3 DNA reads as TGCAGTGCTGGGGAGACAGCAACTAATGAAAAACTGTTTTTT. Its protein is CSAGETATNEKLFF.

In this sample, this clonotype turned up a few times. The chain has TRBV29-1 and TRBJ1-1; a possible D gene is TRBD1 (6 bases). Trimming removed 0 bases from V and 5 bases from J, with 16 bases in between. CDR3 length: 15 amino acids. The V gene's germline CDR1 is SQVTM and CDR2 ANQGSEA. CDR3 region: CSVEDPWMRGTEAFF. CDR3 nucleotide sequence: TGCAGCGTTGAAGATCCCTGGATGAGGGGGACTGAAGCTTTCTTT.

The rearrangement links TRBV27 to TRBJ1-5, with TRBD1 identical over 8 bases. Per the germline V gene, CDR1 is MNHEY and CDR2 is SMNVEV (reference sequence). CDR3 length: 15 amino acids. V shed 6 bases, J shed 7 bases, and the junction held 11 bases outside the gene matches. In nucleotides, the CDR3 is TGTGCCAGCAGACCTACCTCAGGGGGCTGGCAGCCCCAGCATTTT. Protein product: CASRPTSGGWQPQHF.

The V call is TRBV6-5, the J call TRBJ2-7; D is unclear. The CDR3 is made up of 12 amino acids. Germline V gene sequence: CDR1 MNHEY, CDR2 SVGAGI. The V gene lost 8 bases and the J gene lost 1 base, with 9 bases spanning the gap. In DNA, the CDR3 is TGTGCCAGCGCCGACCGATCCTACGAGCAGTACTTC. Protein: CASADRSYEQYF.

V usage is TRBV6-1 and J usage is TRBJ1-4; D perhaps matches TRBD1 (5 bases). The CDR3 covers 15 residues. Trimming left V 3 bases short and J 2 bases short, with 10 bases between. CDR1 and CDR2 from the germline V gene are MNHNS and SASEGT. This CDR3 reads CASSDPGSTNEKLFF. In DNA form, the CDR3 reads TGTGCCAGCAGTGACCCAGGGTCGACTAATGAAAAACTGTTTTTT.

The chain recombines TRBV12-3 or TRBV12-4 with TRBJ2-1; 7 nucleotides agree with TRBD1. This CDR3 is 16 amino acids long. The ends lost 0 bases at V and 7 bases at J; junction bases unmatched: 9. The CDR3 region is CASSLAPQGLRNEQFF. CDR3 nucleotide sequence: TGTGCCAGCAGTTTAGCGCCACAGGGGTTGAGGAATGAGCAGTTCTTC.

This clonotype turned up a few times. The V and J genes are TRBV20-1 and TRBJ1-2; a weak D match, TRBD1 (6 bases). This CDR3 has 14 residues. CDR1 and CDR2 (germline): DFQATT, SNEGSKA (reference sequence). Trimming shortened V by 6 bases and J by 4 bases, and 18 bases separated the two germline ends. The CDR3 region is CSATGGGAGYGYTF. For the CDR3, the DNA is TGCAGTGCCACTGGGGGGGGCGCGGGCTATGGCTACACCTTC.

The rearrangement links TRBV11-1 to TRBJ2-5; maybe TRBD2 (5 bases). The germline V gene encodes CDR1 SGHAT and CDR2 FQDESV (reference sequence). Trimming cost V 8 bases and J 7 bases, with 26 bases left between them. There are 16 residues in the CDR3. The CDR3, as DNA: TGTGCCAGCCGCCCCACGGATTGGGAGACGGCGGGGACCCAGTACTTC. It encodes CASRPTDWETAGTQYF.